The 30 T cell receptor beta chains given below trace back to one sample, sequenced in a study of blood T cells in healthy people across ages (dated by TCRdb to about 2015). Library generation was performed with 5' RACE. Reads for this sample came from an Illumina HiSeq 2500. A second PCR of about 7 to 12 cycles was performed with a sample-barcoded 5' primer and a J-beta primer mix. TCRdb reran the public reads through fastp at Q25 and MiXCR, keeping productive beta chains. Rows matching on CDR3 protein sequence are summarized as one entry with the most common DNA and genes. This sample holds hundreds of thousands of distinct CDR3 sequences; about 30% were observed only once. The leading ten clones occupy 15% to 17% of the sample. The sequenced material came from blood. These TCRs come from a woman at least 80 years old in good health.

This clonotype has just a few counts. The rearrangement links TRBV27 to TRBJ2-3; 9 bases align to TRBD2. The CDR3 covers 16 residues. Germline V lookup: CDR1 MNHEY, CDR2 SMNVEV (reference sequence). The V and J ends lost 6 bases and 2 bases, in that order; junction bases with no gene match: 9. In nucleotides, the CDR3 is TGTGCCAGCAGGATTGGTCTAGCGGGACCCACAGATACGCAGTATTTT. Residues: CASRIGLAGPTDTQYF.

For the CDR3, the DNA is TGTGCCAGCAGCCAGTCAAGAGGTTGGAATGAGCAGTTCTTC. It translates to CASSQSRGWNEQFF. V gene TRBV9 combines with J gene TRBJ2-1; D is uncertain. The CDR3 runs to 14 residues. V was cut by 4 bases and J by 7 bases, with 15 bases left in between. The V gene's germline CDR1 is SGDLS and CDR2 YYNGEE.

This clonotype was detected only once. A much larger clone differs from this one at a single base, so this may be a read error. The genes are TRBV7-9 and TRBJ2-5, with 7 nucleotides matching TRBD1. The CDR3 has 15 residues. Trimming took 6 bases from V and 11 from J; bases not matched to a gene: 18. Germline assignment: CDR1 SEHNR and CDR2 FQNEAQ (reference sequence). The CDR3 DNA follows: TGTGCCAGCAGGATAGACAGGGAAGGTGGTAATGAGCAGTACTTC. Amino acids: CASRIDREGGNEQYF.

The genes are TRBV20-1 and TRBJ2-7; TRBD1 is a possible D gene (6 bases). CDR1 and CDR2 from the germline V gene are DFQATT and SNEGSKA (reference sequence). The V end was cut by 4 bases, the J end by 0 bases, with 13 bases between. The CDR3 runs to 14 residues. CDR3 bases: TGCAGTGCTAATCCGGGACACGGCTCCTACGAGCAGTACTTC. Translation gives CSANPGHGSYEQYF.

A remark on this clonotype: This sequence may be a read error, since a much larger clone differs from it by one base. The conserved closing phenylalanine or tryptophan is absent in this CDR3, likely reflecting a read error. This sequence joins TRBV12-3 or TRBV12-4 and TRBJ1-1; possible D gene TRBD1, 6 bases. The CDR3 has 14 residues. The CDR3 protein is CASTLGQLNTEAFC. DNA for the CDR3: TGTGCCAGCACTTTAGGACAGCTGAACACTGAAGCTTTCTGT.

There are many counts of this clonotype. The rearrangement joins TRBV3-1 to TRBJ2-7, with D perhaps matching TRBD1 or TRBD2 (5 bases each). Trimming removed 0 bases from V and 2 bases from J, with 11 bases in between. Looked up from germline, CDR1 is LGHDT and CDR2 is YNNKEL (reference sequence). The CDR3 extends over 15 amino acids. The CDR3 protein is CASSQEPGRTYEQYF. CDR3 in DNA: TGTGCCAGCAGCCAAGAGCCGGGACGGACCTACGAGCAGTACTTC.

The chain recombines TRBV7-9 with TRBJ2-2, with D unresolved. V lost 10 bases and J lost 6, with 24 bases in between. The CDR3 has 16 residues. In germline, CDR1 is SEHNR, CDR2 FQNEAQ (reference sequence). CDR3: CANSPDGRMGAGELFF. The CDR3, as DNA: TGTGCCAACAGTCCCGACGGCAGGATGGGCGCCGGGGAGCTGTTTTTT.

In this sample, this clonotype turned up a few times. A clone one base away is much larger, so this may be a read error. CDR3 in DNA: TGCAGTGCTAGCCCTTATGGGTGTGGCTACACCTTC. Amino acid sequence: CSASPYGCGYTF. V usage is TRBV20-1 and J usage is TRBJ1-2; no clear D. CDR3 length equals 12 residues. Germline V lookup: CDR1 DFQATT, CDR2 SNEGSKA (reference sequence). The ends were cut back, 3 bases at V and 7 bases at J, with 12 bases in the middle.

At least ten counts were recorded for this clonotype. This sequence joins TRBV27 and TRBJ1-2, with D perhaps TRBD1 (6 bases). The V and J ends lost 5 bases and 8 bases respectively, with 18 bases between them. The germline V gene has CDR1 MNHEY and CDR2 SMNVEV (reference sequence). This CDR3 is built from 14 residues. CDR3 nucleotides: TGTGCCAGCAGTCCGGGGACATCGCCGGTCGGCTACACCTTC. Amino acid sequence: CASSPGTSPVGYTF.

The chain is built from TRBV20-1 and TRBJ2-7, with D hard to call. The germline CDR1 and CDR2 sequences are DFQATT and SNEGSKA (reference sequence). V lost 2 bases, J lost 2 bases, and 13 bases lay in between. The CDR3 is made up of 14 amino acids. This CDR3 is CSARPFRPPYEQYF. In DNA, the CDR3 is TGCAGTGCTAGACCCTTCCGGCCCCCCTACGAGCAGTACTTC.

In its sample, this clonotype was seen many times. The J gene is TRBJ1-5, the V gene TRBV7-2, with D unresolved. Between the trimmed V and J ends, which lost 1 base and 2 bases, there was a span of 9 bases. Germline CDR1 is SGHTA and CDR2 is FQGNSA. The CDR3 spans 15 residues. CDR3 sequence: CASSLDAGGNQPQHF. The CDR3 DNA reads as TGTGCCAGCAGCTTAGATGCAGGAGGCAATCAGCCCCAGCATTTT.

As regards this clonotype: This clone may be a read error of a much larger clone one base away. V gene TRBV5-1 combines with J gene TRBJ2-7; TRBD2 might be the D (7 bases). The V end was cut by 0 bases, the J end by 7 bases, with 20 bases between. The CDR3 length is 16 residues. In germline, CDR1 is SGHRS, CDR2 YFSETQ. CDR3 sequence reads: CASSLGMGASGGEQYF. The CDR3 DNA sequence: TGCGCCAGCAGCTTGGGAATGGGGGCGTCGGGGGGTGAGCAGTACTTC.

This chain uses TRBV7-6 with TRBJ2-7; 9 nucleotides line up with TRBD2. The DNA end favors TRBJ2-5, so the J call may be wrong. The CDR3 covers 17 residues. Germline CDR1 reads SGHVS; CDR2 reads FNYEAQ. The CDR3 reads CASSPGVAGALAETQYF. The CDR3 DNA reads TGTGCCAGCAGCCCAGGGGTAGCGGGGGCCCTTGCGGAGACCCAGTACTTC.

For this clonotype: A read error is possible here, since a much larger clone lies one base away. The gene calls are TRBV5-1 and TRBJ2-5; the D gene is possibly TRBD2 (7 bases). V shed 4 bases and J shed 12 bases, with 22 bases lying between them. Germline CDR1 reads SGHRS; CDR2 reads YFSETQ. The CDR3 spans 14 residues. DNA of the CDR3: TGCGCCAGCAGCCTCGGACTAGTGGGGGCCCCTAAGTACTTC. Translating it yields CASSLGLVGAPKYF.

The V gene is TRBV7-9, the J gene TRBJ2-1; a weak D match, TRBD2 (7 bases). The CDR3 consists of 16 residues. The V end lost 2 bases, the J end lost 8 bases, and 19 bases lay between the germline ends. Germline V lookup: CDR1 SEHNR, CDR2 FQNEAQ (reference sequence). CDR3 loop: CASSLRGGGGQDEQFF. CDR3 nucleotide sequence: TGTGCCAGCAGCTTAAGGGGAGGGGGGGGGCAGGATGAGCAGTTCTTC.

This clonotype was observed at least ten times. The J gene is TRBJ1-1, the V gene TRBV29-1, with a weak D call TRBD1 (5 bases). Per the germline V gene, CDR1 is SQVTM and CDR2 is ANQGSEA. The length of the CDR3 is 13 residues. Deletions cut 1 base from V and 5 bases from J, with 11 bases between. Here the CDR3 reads CSVEGGVGTEAFF. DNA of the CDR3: TGCAGCGTTGAAGGAGGGGTCGGGACTGAAGCTTTCTTT.

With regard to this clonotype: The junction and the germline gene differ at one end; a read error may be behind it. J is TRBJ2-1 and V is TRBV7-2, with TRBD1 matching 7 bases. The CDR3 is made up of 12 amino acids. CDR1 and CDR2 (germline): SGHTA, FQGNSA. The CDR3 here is CASNRQGKGQFF. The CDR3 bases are TGTGCTAGCAACCGACAGGGAAAAGGTCAGTTCTTC.

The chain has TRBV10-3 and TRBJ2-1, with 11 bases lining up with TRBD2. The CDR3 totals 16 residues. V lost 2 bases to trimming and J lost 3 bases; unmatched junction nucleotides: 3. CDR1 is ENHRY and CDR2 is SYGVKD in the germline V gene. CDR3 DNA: TGTGCCATCAGTGAGGCAGGGACTAGCGGCTACAATGAGCAGTTCTTC. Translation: CAISEAGTSGYNEQFF.

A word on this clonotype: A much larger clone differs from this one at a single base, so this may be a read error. The CDR3 DNA sequence: TGCAGCGTTGACCGCGATACGCAGTATTTT. It yields the protein CSVDRDTQYF. The chain uses TRBV29-1 and TRBJ2-3; D is uncertain. Trimming shortened V by 3 bases and J by 6 bases, and 4 bases separated the two germline ends. The CDR3 covers 10 residues. The germline gives CDR1 SQVTM, CDR2 ANQGSEA.

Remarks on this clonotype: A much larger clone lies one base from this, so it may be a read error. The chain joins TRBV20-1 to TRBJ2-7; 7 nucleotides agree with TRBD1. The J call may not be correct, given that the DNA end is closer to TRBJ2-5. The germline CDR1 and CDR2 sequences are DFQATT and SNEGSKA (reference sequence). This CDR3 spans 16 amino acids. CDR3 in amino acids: CGARDPQTGLGETQYF. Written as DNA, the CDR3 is TGCGGTGCTAGAGATCCTCAGACAGGGTTGGGGGAGACCCAGTACTTC.

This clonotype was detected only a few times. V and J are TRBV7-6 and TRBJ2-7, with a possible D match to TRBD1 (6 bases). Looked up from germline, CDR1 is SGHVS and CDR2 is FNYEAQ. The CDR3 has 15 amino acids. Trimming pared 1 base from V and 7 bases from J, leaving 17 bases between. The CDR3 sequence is CASSLVDSTYNEQYF. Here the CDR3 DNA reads TGTGCCAGCAGCTTAGTGGACAGCACCTACAATGAGCAGTACTTC. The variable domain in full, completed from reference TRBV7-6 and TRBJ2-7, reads GAGVSQSPRYKVTKRGQDVALRCDPISGHVSLYWYRQALGQGPEFLTYFNYEAQQDKSGLPNDRFSAERPEGSISTLTIQRTEQRDSAMYRCASSLVDSTYNEQYFGPGTRLTVT.

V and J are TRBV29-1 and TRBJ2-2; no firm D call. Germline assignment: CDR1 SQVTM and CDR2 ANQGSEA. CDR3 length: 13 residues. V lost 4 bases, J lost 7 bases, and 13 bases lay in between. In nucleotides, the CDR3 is TGCAGCGTTGTCAGCCCCATACACGGGGAGCTGTTTTTT. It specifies CSVVSPIHGELFF.

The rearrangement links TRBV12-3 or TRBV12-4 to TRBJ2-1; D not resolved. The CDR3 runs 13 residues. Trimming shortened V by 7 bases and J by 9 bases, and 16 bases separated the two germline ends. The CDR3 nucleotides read TGTGCCAGCATCCTAAATGGGGTTAGTGAGCAGTTCTTC. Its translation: CASILNGVSEQFF.

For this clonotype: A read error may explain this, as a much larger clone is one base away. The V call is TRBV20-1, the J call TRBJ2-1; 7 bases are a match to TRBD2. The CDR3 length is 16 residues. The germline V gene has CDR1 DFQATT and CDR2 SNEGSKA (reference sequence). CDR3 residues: CSGVKGKRGSYSEQFF. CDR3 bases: TGCAGTGGCGTAAAGGGAAAGCGGGGATCCTACAGTGAGCAGTTCTTC.

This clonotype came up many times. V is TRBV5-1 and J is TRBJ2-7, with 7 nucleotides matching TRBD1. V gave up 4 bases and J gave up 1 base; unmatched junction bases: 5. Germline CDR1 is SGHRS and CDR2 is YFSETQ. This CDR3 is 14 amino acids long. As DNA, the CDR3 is TGCGCCAGCAGCACCCAGACAGGGTCCTACGAGCAGTACTTC. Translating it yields CASSTQTGSYEQYF.

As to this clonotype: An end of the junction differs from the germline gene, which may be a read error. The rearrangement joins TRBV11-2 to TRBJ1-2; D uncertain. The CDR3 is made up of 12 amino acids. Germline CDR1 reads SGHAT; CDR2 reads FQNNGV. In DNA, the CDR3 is TGTGCCAGCAGCACTGCCCTTCCAGGCTGCACCTTC. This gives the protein CASSTALPGCTF.

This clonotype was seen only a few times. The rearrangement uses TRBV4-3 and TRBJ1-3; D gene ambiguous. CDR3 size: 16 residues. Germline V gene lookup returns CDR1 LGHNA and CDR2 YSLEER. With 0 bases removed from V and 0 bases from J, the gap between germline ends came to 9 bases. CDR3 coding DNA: TGCGCCAGCAGCCAAGATTTTAAGGTCTCTGGAAACACCATATATTTT. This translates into CASSQDFKVSGNTIYF.

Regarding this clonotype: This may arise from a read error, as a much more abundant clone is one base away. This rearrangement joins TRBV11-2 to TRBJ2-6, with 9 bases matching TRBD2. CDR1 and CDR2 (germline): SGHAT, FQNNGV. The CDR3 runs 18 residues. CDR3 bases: TGTGCCAGCAGCTCCCTAGCGGGGTTTACCTCTGGGGCCAACGTCCGGACTTTC. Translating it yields CASSSLAGFTSGANVRTF.

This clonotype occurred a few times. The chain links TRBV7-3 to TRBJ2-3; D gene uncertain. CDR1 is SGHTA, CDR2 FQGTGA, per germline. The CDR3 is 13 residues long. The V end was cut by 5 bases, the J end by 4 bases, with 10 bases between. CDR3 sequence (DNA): TGTGCCAGCAGCCCCGAGTTGGCAGATACGCAGTATTTT. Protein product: CASSPELADTQYF.

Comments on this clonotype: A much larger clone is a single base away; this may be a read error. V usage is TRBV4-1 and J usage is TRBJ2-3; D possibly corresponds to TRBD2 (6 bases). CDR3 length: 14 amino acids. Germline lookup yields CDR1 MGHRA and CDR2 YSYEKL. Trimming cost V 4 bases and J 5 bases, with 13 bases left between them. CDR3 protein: CASSREVAGDTQYF. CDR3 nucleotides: TGCGCCAGCAGCCGGGAGGTGGCGGGAGATACGCAGTATTTT.